This TCR beta chain emerged from a study of cytomegalovirus exposure and HLA in healthy donors. A few counts support this clone. Its antigen is not known. Profiled with immunoSEQ multiplex PCR; TCRdb holds only in-frame clones, not every one. The sample lists 250,000 to 350,000 clones, roughly 90% occurring once. Study observations and caveats: Most TCR sequences proved rare, with some public TCRs found in many donors. Reported performance of the classifier showed diagnosis of cytomegalovirus status with high specificity and sensitivity. Cytomegalovirus-associated TCR beta chains were listed, numbering 150 to 200.

The clonotype originates from a woman aged 18-29 years in good health and CMV-seronegative. Specimen: PBMCs.

This CDR3 is CASSLATSGRGEQYF. The CDR3 nucleotides read TGTGCCAGCAGCTTGGCGACTAGCGGGAGGGGCGAGCAGTACTTC. The V call is TRBV5-4, the J call TRBJ2-7; TRBD2 matches at 14 bases. Germline values: CDR1 SGHNT, CDR2 YYREEE (reference sequence). This CDR3 is built from 15 residues. Trimming took 0 bases from V and 6 from J; bases not matched to a gene: 2.